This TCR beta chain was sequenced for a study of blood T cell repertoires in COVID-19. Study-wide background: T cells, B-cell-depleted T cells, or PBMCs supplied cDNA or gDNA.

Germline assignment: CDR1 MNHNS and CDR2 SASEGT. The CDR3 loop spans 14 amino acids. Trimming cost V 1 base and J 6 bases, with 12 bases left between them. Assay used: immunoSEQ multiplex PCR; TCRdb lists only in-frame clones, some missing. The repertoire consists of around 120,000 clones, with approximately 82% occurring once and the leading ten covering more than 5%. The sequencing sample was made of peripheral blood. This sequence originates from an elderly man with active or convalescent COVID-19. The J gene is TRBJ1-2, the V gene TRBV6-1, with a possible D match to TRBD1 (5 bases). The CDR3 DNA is TGTGCCAGCAGTGAAGGGGGACTTTTTGATGGCTACACCTTC. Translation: CASSEGGLFDGYTF.